The 29 T cell receptor beta chains listed next were all sequenced from one sample in a study of shared clonotypes between healthy human individuals (dated by TCRdb to 2020 to 2022). Library generation was performed with the immunoSEQ multiplex PCR assay. Here the immuneACCESS table is served through TCRdb, limited to in-frame sequences with V and J called. Missing clones are a known gap in these copies; in checked studies unresolved V genes cover under half, and the rest lacks a known reason. The sample yields 800,000 to 1,200,000 clones; around 78% were counted once. The ten largest clones take up about 0.52% of the sample. Sequenced: memory CD4+ T cells from PBMCs. The sample's cell subset or site, from its label and the paper: CD45RA-negative fraction. These receptor sequences come from a man younger than 30 in good health. Some clones in this sample may be carry-over from other donors' samples.

The chain recombines TRBV7-9 with TRBJ1-2, with D unclear. Trimming removed 5 bases from V and 4 bases from J, with 17 bases in between. The CDR3 is 15 residues long. Germline V gene sequence: CDR1 SEHNR, CDR2 FQNEAQ (reference sequence). As DNA, the CDR3 is TGTGCCAGCAGCCCCCCAAAAGGGCAGGTCTATGGCTACACCTTC. It yields the protein CASSPPKGQVYGYTF.

This rearrangement joins TRBV9 to TRBJ2-1, with a weak D call TRBD2 (5 bases). The CDR3 runs to 13 residues. The germline V gene has CDR1 SGDLS and CDR2 YYNGEE. V shed 1 base and J shed 7 bases, with 9 bases lying between them. This chain's CDR3 is CASSVRWENEQFF. CDR3 in DNA: TGTGCCAGCAGCGTAAGGTGGGAGAATGAGCAGTTCTTC. Together with reference TRBV9 and TRBJ2-1, the CDR3 gives the full variable domain: DSGVTQTPKHLITATGQRVTLRCSPRSGDLSVYWYQQSLDQGLQFLIQYYNGEERAKGNILERFSAQQFPDLHSELNLSSLELGDSALYFCASSVRWENEQFFGPGTRLTVL.

The genes are TRBV6-1 and TRBJ2-7; D is unresolved. Germline values: CDR1 MNHNS, CDR2 SASEGT. CDR3 length equals 13 residues. V dropped 8 bases and J dropped 3 bases, with 14 bases sitting between them. CDR3 amino acids: CASGFGFSYEQYF. DNA for the CDR3: TGTGCCAGCGGTTTTGGATTTAGCTACGAGCAGTACTTC.

The chain recombines TRBV7-9 with TRBJ1-1; tentatively, D is TRBD1 (6 bases). Germline V lookup: CDR1 SEHNR, CDR2 FQNEAQ (reference sequence). V was trimmed by 4 bases and J by 0 bases, leaving 9 bases between them. This CDR3 comprises 14 residues. CDR3 protein: CASSSQGMNTEAFF. The CDR3 DNA follows: TGTGCCAGCAGCTCACAGGGAATGAACACTGAAGCTTTCTTT.

The chain recombines TRBV2 with TRBJ2-5; TRBD2 agrees at 9 bases. Germline loops: CDR1 SNHLY, CDR2 FYNNEI. The CDR3 consists of 14 residues. Trimming at V came to 11 bases and at J to 4 bases, leaving 11 bases not matched to a gene. The CDR3 DNA reads TGTGCCGGTCAGCGGGAGGCCAAGGGAGAGACCCAGTACTTC. Translating it yields CAGQREAKGETQYF.

This clone was observed a few times. The chain uses TRBV7-9 and TRBJ2-1, with 12 bases fitting TRBD1. Trimming at V came to 5 bases and at J to 4 bases, leaving 9 bases not matched to a gene. The CDR3 covers 17 residues. In germline, CDR1 is SEHNR, CDR2 FQNEAQ (reference sequence). This chain's CDR3 is CASSPGQGAWRYNEQFF. The DNA for the CDR3 is TGTGCCAGCAGCCCGGGACAGGGGGCCTGGAGGTACAATGAGCAGTTCTTC. The full variable domain, rest sourced from reference TRBV7-9 and TRBJ2-1, is DTGVSQNPRHKITKRGQNVTFRCDPISEHNRLYWYRQTLGQGPEFLTYFQNEAQLEKSRLLSDRFSAERPKGSFSTLEIQRTEQGDSAMYLCASSPGQGAWRYNEQFFGPGTRLTVL.

The V and J genes are TRBV6-6 and TRBJ2-2; 7 nucleotides match TRBD2. This CDR3 is built from 16 residues. The trim removed 0 bases at V and 6 bases at J, leaving 7 bases unmatched. Germline CDR1 reads MNHNY; CDR2 reads SVGAGI (reference sequence). The CDR3 here is CASSYSGGSIAGELFF. Here the CDR3 DNA reads TGTGCCAGCAGTTACTCTGGCGGGAGTATTGCCGGGGAGCTGTTTTTT.

V and J are TRBV7-7 and TRBJ2-5, with 11 bases fitting TRBD2. The CDR3 runs 14 residues. With 5 bases clipped from V and 2 bases from J, the junction kept 1 base outside the gene matches. CDR1 SSHAT and CDR2 FNYEAQ come from the germline V gene (reference sequence). The CDR3 bases are TGTGCCAGCAGCGGGACTAGCGGACAAGAGACCCAGTACTTC. Amino acid sequence: CASSGTSGQETQYF. Based on the CDR3 plus reference TRBV7-7 and TRBJ2-5, the full variable domain is GAGVSQSPRYKVTKRGQDVTLRCDPISSHATLYWYQQALGQGPEFLTYFNYEAQPDKSGLPSDRFSAERPEGSISTLTIQRTEQRDSAMYRCASSGTSGQETQYFGPGTRLLVL.

The chain uses TRBV18 and TRBJ2-1; TRBD1 matches 10 bases. CDR3 length: 15 residues. CDR1 is KGHSH, CDR2 LQKENI, per germline. The ends lost 1 base at V and 4 bases at J; junction bases unmatched: 1. CDR3 protein: CASSPQGQGYNEQFF. DNA for the CDR3: TGTGCCAGCTCACCACAGGGACAGGGGTACAATGAGCAGTTCTTC. Drawing the rest from reference TRBV18 and TRBJ2-1, the complete variable domain is NAGVMQNPRHLVRRRGQEARLRCSPMKGHSHVYWYRQLPEEGLKFMVYLQKENIIDESGMPKERFSAEFPKEGPSILRIQQVVRGDSAAYFCASSPQGQGYNEQFFGPGTRLTVL.

This chain's CDR3 is CASHSSYSGRAAEQFF. As DNA, the CDR3 is TGTGCCAGCCACTCGTCGTACAGCGGGAGGGCCGCTGAGCAGTTCTTC. The chain is built from TRBV28 and TRBJ2-1; 10 positions agree with TRBD2. Germline values: CDR1 MDHEN, CDR2 SYDVKM. This CDR3 contains 16 residues. V shed 8 bases and J 9 bases; nucleotides not matched to a gene: 16.

The J gene is TRBJ2-1, the V gene TRBV7-2, with TRBD1 matching 7 bases. The CDR3 is 14 residues long. Trimming removed 2 bases from V and 8 bases from J; junction bases left unmatched: 6. Germline assignment: CDR1 SGHTA and CDR2 FQGNSA. The CDR3 DNA reads as TGTGCCAGCAGCTTACTCGGTACAGGGGATGAGCAGTTCTTC. Encoded protein: CASSLLGTGDEQFF.

The table lists this clone with a few counts. Here the CDR3 reads CASSVGTTSYNEQFF. The CDR3 DNA reads TGTGCCAGCAGTGTGGGGACAACGTCCTACAATGAGCAGTTCTTC. The rearrangement uses TRBV6-1 and TRBJ2-1, with D possibly being TRBD1 (6 bases). V lost 4 bases and J lost 1, with 11 bases in between. Germline assignment: CDR1 MNHNS and CDR2 SASEGT. This CDR3 comprises 15 residues.

The rearrangement uses TRBV2 and TRBJ2-1; TRBD2 matches 9 bases. Germline-derived CDR1 and CDR2 are SNHLY and FYNNEI. The CDR3 has 15 residues. The V segment lost 6 bases and the J segment 0 bases; nucleotides outside the gene matches: 3. The chain's CDR3 is CASRTTSGSYNEQFF. CDR3 in DNA: TGTGCCAGCAGGACGACTAGCGGCTCCTACAATGAGCAGTTCTTC.

The rearrangement links TRBV5-5 to TRBJ1-4, with D uncertain. The CDR3 is made up of 14 amino acids. Germline values: CDR1 SGHKS, CDR2 YYEKEE (reference sequence). Trimming shortened V by 1 base and J by 1 base, and 5 bases separated the two germline ends. In nucleotides, the CDR3 is TGTGCCAGCAGCTTGCTAGTAACTAATGAAAAACTGTTTTTT. It specifies CASSLLVTNEKLFF.

About this clone: One junction end does not reproduce the germline sequence, and a read error may be involved. This rearrangement joins TRBV4-1 to TRBJ2-5; no clear D gene. CDR3 length: 14 residues. Germline loops: CDR1 MGHRA, CDR2 YSYEKL. The CDR3 protein is CASSPQILQEAQYF. DNA for the CDR3: TGCGCCAGCAGCCCACAGATACTCCAAGAGGCCCAGTACTTC.

In its sample, this clone was seen a few times. The chain employs TRBV11-1 and TRBJ1-1; TRBD1 aligns across 7 bases. Germline CDR1 reads SGHAT; CDR2 reads FQDESV (reference sequence). V shed 3 bases, J shed 0 bases, and the junction held 4 bases outside the gene matches. The CDR3 runs 15 residues. The CDR3 DNA is TGTGCCAGCAGCTTTAAGGGACAGCTGAACACTGAAGCTTTCTTT. This sequence encodes CASSFKGQLNTEAFF.

This clone was counted a few times. The V call is TRBV5-1, the J call TRBJ2-3, with a tentative D call TRBD2 (5 bases). Deletions cut 2 bases from V and 1 base from J, with 14 bases between. The CDR3 is made up of 16 amino acids. Germline V lookup: CDR1 SGHRS, CDR2 YFSETQ. DNA for the CDR3: TGCGCCAGCAGCTTCGTCGCAGGAGGAGGCACAGATACGCAGTATTTT. Amino acid sequence: CASSFVAGGGTDTQYF.

This chain uses TRBV2 with TRBJ1-5; 9 bases map to TRBD1. There are 15 residues in the CDR3. Trimming at V came to 6 bases and at J to 7 bases, leaving 10 bases not matched to a gene. CDR1 is SNHLY, CDR2 FYNNEI, per germline. CDR3 nucleotide sequence: TGTGCCAGCAGAGCCCCGGGACAGGGTTGGCAGCCCCAGCATTTT. Its protein product is CASRAPGQGWQPQHF. The full variable domain, completed using reference TRBV2 and TRBJ1-5, is EPEVTQTPSHQVTQMGQEVILRCVPISNHLYFYWYRQILGQKVEFLVSFYNNEISEKSEIFDDQFSVERPDGSNFTLKIRSTKLEDSAMYFCASRAPGQGWQPQHFGDGTRLSIL.

The gene calls are TRBV7-3 and TRBJ1-5; 8 bases map to TRBD1. The CDR3 spans 19 residues. The V segment lost 5 bases and the J segment 2 bases; nucleotides outside the gene matches: 17. Germline CDR1 SGHTA, CDR2 FQGTGA. The CDR3 protein is CASSHPGAGGDSGNQPQHF. DNA for the CDR3: TGTGCCAGCAGCCACCCCGGCGCAGGGGGCGATTCTGGCAATCAGCCCCAGCATTTT.

V usage is TRBV5-1 and J usage is TRBJ2-3; D unresolved. This CDR3 has 14 amino acids. Per the germline V gene, CDR1 is SGHRS and CDR2 is YFSETQ. Between the trimmed V and J ends, which lost 5 bases and 2 bases, there was a span of 12 bases. The CDR3 loop is CASSKTAATDTQYF. In DNA form, the CDR3 reads TGCGCCAGCAGTAAAACAGCCGCCACAGATACGCAGTATTTT.

The V and J genes are TRBV21-1 and TRBJ2-5; the tabulated D call, TRBD2, remains unverified against the DNA. TRBV21-1 counts as a pseudogene. The CDR3 loop spans 15 amino acids. The CDR3 is CASSTRLADQETQYF. The CDR3 DNA sequence: TGTGCCAGCAGCACCAGACTAGCGGATCAAGAGACCCAGTACTTC.

This chain connects TRBV18 to TRBJ1-4; 10 nucleotides align to TRBD1. The J segment lost 8 bases and the V segment lost 4 bases, leaving 1 base of the junction unmatched. The CDR3 contains 13 residues. Per the germline V gene, CDR1 is KGHSH and CDR2 is LQKENI. The CDR3 region has the DNA TGTGCCAGCTCACGGGACAGGGGCGAAAAACTGTTTTTT. Its protein product is CASSRDRGEKLFF.

The chain uses TRBV30 and TRBJ1-3, with D possibly being TRBD1 (5 bases). CDR1 and CDR2 (germline): GTSNPN, SVGIG (reference sequence). The CDR3 totals 12 residues. Trimming took 5 bases from V and 0 from J, leaving 5 bases between them. CDR3 in amino acids: CAWGTSGNTIYF. The CDR3 nucleotides read TGTGCCTGGGGGACCTCTGGAAACACCATATATTTT.

The chain has TRBV5-1 and TRBJ1-4, with a tentative D call TRBD1 (5 bases). CDR1 is SGHRS and CDR2 is YFSETQ in the germline V gene. CDR3 length: 15 residues. V shed 0 bases and J shed 6 bases, with 12 bases lying between them. The CDR3, as DNA: TGCGCCAGCAGCTTGGGGGACGGTGCCTATGAAAAACTGTTTTTT. Amino acid sequence: CASSLGDGAYEKLFF.

The chain employs TRBV6-5 and TRBJ2-3; possibly TRBD2 for D (5 bases). Germline loops: CDR1 MNHEY, CDR2 SVGAGI. This CDR3 comprises 14 residues. The germline V and J ends were trimmed by 8 bases and 4 bases, with 16 bases remaining between them. CDR3 in DNA: TGTGCCAGCGGGGAGTGGAGCGGATCAGATACGCAGTATTTT. Translation gives CASGEWSGSDTQYF.

A word on this clone: This same CDR3 is encoded by further DNA sequences in the sample. The chain combines TRBV7-2 with TRBJ1-1; D is ambiguous. Trimming pared 5 bases from V and 0 bases from J, leaving 7 bases between. From germline, CDR1 is SGHTA and CDR2 FQGNSA. This CDR3 contains 13 residues. This CDR3 is CASSPRLNTEAFF. The CDR3 DNA sequence: TGTGCCAGCAGCCCGCGACTGAACACTGAAGCTTTCTTT. The full variable domain, in which reference TRBV7-2 and TRBJ1-1 provide the parts outside the CDR3, is GAGVSQSPSNKVTEKGKDVELRCDPISGHTALYWYRQSLGQGLEFLIYFQGNSAPDKSGLPSDRFSAERTGGSVSTLTIQRTQQEDSAVYLCASSPRLNTEAFFGQGTRLTVV.

Only one count was recorded for this clone. The chain joins TRBV28 to TRBJ2-3; TRBD1 aligns across 9 bases. V lost 3 bases to trimming and J lost 4 bases; unmatched junction nucleotides: 5. From germline, CDR1 is MDHEN and CDR2 SYDVKM. The CDR3 is 15 amino acids. CDR3 nucleotides: TGTGCCAGCAGTTTCGGACAGGGGCAATCAGATACGCAGTATTTT. It yields the protein CASSFGQGQSDTQYF.

The CDR3 DNA follows: TGCGCCTTTGATACCGAACATGGTCCCTCCAATCAGCCCCAGCATTTT. It yields the protein CAFDTEHGPSNQPQHF. The chain uses TRBV23-1 and TRBJ1-5; D unclear. TRBV23-1 falls under the ORF class, with uncertain function. Trimming cost V 11 bases and J 3 bases, with 23 bases left between them. CDR3 length: 16 amino acids.

This clone was detected ten times or more. The chain recombines TRBV25-1 with TRBJ1-4; D is possibly TRBD1 (5 bases). V dropped 6 bases and J dropped 8 bases, with 13 bases sitting between them. The CDR3 is 13 residues long. Germline CDR1 and CDR2: MGHDK and SYGVNS. CDR3 sequence reads: CASSRGAEEKLFF. The CDR3 nucleotides read TGTGCCAGCAGCCGAGGGGCAGAGGAAAAACTGTTTTTT.